These T cell receptor beta chains were read from a single sample in a study of T-cell memory formation after mild COVID-19. TCRdb re-analysed the 5' RACE reads in MiXCR, keeping a single row per CDR3 protein. The sample consists of about 270,000 distinct CDR3 sequences, about a sixth of them appearing once. Sequenced input: PBMCs or a T cell subset sorted from them (not recorded which). These TCRs come from a man aged 18-30 years who had mild COVID-19 (a few samples of this study predate the infection). Cell type and time point are not known. CDR3s include the opening cysteine and the closing phenylalanine or tryptophan. A D gene is named only where the DNA matches it firmly. The size of a clone is reported for some rows only, either as once, few or many, or as a class for expanded clones.

CDR3aa,CDR3nt,abundance,d_gene,j_gene,v_gene
CASSPRHEQFF,TGTGCCAGCAGCCCCAGGCATGAGCAGTTCTTC,.,.,TRBJ2-1,TRBV7-2
CASRTGGEKLFF,TGTGCCAGCAGGACAGGGGGTGAAAAACTGTTTTTT,many,TRBD1,TRBJ1-4,TRBV7-6
CASSWTGRYEQYF,TGTGCCAGCTCATGGACAGGACGCTACGAGCAGTACTTC,.,TRBD1,TRBJ2-7,TRBV27
CASRRAGPYNEQFF,TGTGCCAGTAGACGGGCGGGGCCATACAATGAGCAGTTCTTC,few,.,TRBJ2-1,TRBV7-2
CASSQDTQVRRNTEAFF,TGCGCCAGCAGCCAAGACACGCAAGTTAGGCGGAACACTGAAGCTTTCTTT,.,.,TRBJ1-1,TRBV4-1
CASSQDLGNYEQYF,TGCGCCAGCAGCCAAGATTTGGGCAACTACGAGCAGTACTTC,few,.,TRBJ2-7,TRBV4-3
CASVGTGNEQFF,TGTGCCAGCGTCGGGACGGGCAATGAGCAGTTCTTC,.,.,TRBJ2-1,TRBV13
CATLGRQGPTDTQYF,TGTGCCACCTTAGGTCGACAGGGGCCCACAGATACGCAGTATTTT,.,TRBD1,TRBJ2-3,TRBV2
CASRGQAGYEQYF,TGTGCCAGCAGAGGACAGGCAGGATACGAGCAGTACTTC,.,TRBD1,TRBJ2-7,TRBV6-5
CASSLEPPTEAFF,TGTGCCAGCAGCTTAGAACCTCCGACTGAAGCTTTCTTT,.,.,TRBJ1-1,TRBV11-2
CADKGSYEQYF,TGTGCCGACAAGGGATCCTACGAGCAGTACTTC,few,.,TRBJ2-7,TRBV21-1
CASSLALGVGNIQYF,TGTGCCAGCAGTTTAGCGTTGGGGGTTGGAAACATTCAGTACTTC,.,.,TRBJ2-4,TRBV12-3/TRBV12-4
CSARDLGGGSTEAFF,TGCAGTGCTAGAGATCTGGGGGGAGGGTCGACTGAAGCTTTCTTT,.,.,TRBJ1-1,TRBV20-1
CASRKQGGNTEAFF,TGTGCCAGCAGAAAACAGGGGGGAAACACTGAAGCTTTCTTT,few,TRBD1,TRBJ1-1,TRBV5-5
CASSFGPGHEETQYF,TGTGCCAGCAGCTTTGGCCCGGGACATGAAGAGACCCAGTACTTC,.,.,TRBJ2-5,TRBV7-9
CASSPQGSTNYGYTF,TGTGCCAGCTCACCACAGGGGTCGACTAACTATGGCTACACCTTC,.,.,TRBJ1-2,TRBV18
CSAEEAGMGTQYF,TGCAGTGCTGAAGAGGCGGGGATGGGGACCCAGTACTTC,.,.,TRBJ2-5,TRBV20-1
CASRFTDTQYF,TGTGCCAGCCGGTTCACAGATACGCAGTATTTT,.,.,TRBJ2-3,TRBV6-2/TRBV6-3
CASRPGQGRQPQHF,TGCGCCAGCAGGCCCGGACAGGGTCGTCAGCCCCAGCATTTT,many,TRBD1,TRBJ1-5,TRBV5-1
CASSQVAGRVTDTQYF,TGCGCCAGCAGCCAAGTGGCGGGACGAGTCACAGATACGCAGTATTTT,.,.,TRBJ2-3,TRBV4-3
CASSLMLSGTGELFF,TGTGCCAGCAGTTTAATGCTTAGTGGCACCGGGGAGCTGTTTTTT,.,.,TRBJ2-2,TRBV7-2
CASSHPGQGGPYTF,TGTGCCAGCAGTCACCCAGGACAGGGTGGGCCCTACACCTTC,few,TRBD1,TRBJ1-2,TRBV5-5